One and the same sample provided the 24 T cell receptor beta chains below, sequenced in a study of blood T cells in healthy people across ages (dated by TCRdb to 2015 to 2017). Receptor libraries were prepared by 5' RACE. The sequencer was an Illumina HiSeq 2500. A second PCR of about 6 to 11 cycles was run with a J-beta primer mix and a sample-barcoded 5' primer. TCRdb's own reprocessing of the public reads used fastp at Q25 and MiXCR and kept productive beta chains. One record per CDR3 amino acid sequence lists the most common genes and DNA. The table for this sample lists about 600,000 distinct CDR3 sequences; roughly 43% of them were counted only once. The ten largest clonotypes hold approximately 25% of the sample. Sequenced sample: blood. All receptors derive from a man of 80 years or more in good health.

The chain carries TRBV7-9 and TRBJ1-1; no definite D call. The CDR3 spans 14 residues. V was pared by 1 base and J by 5 bases, with 11 bases between. Per the germline V gene, CDR1 is SEHNR and CDR2 is FQNEAQ (reference sequence). CDR3 nucleotide sequence: TGTGCCAGCAGCTTAGGGAGCCAACCGACTGAAGCTTTCTTT. It encodes CASSLGSQPTEAFF.

V gene TRBV14 combines with J gene TRBJ2-3; D is tentatively TRBD1 or TRBD2 (5 bases each). CDR1 SGHDN and CDR2 FVKESK come from the germline V gene. Trimming pared 2 bases from V and 10 bases from J, leaving 16 bases between. The CDR3 runs 14 residues. The CDR3 nucleotides read TGTGCCAGCAGCCAACAGCCATGGGACGTTTCGCAGTATTTT. This gives the protein CASSQQPWDVSQYF.

This clonotype was counted many times. The rearrangement links TRBV6-5 to TRBJ2-3; D not certain. The CDR3 extends over 13 amino acids. V was clipped by 0 bases and J by 8 bases, with 9 bases between them. The germline gives CDR1 MNHEY, CDR2 SVGAGI. The chain's CDR3 is CASSYSIVGTQYF. The CDR3 nucleotides read TGTGCCAGCAGTTACTCGATTGTTGGTACGCAGTATTTT.

The table lists this clonotype with a few counts. This CDR3 reads CASSPLSLEQYF. The CDR3 bases are TGTGCCAGCAGCCCCCTCAGCCTCGAGCAGTACTTC. This chain connects TRBV12-3 or TRBV12-4 to TRBJ2-7; D is undetermined. Trimming removed 6 bases at V and 6 bases at J, with 12 bases between. This CDR3 has 12 residues.

The rearrangement uses TRBV20-1 and TRBJ2-1, with D hard to call. The CDR3 spans 15 residues. Germline loops: CDR1 DFQATT, CDR2 SNEGSKA (reference sequence). V was pared by 4 bases and J by 5 bases, with 18 bases between. The DNA for the CDR3 is TGCAGTGCTACTCGCGGCACCTCGACCCACAATGAGCAGTTCTTC. The encoded protein is CSATRGTSTHNEQFF.

The V call is TRBV7-6, the J call TRBJ1-4; tentatively, D is TRBD1 (6 bases). This CDR3 contains 15 residues. V gave up 1 base and J gave up 6 bases, with 12 bases separating them. Germline CDR1 reads SGHVS; CDR2 reads FNYEAQ. This CDR3 is CASSLGRGADEKLFF. As DNA, the CDR3 is TGTGCCAGCAGCTTAGGTCGGGGGGCTGATGAAAAACTGTTTTTT.

Here the CDR3 reads CAISEGVGDTDTQYF. The CDR3, as DNA: TGTGCCATCAGTGAGGGGGTGGGGGACACAGATACGCAGTATTTT. The rearrangement links TRBV10-3 to TRBJ2-3; D assignment may be TRBD1 or TRBD2 (5 bases each). V was shortened by 2 bases and J by 2 bases, with 11 bases between the two germline ends. This CDR3 is built from 15 residues. Germline V gene lookup returns CDR1 ENHRY and CDR2 SYGVKD.

This clonotype showed up many times. The gene calls are TRBV6-5 and TRBJ2-5, with D perhaps matching TRBD2 (6 bases). Germline CDR1 and CDR2: MNHEY and SVGAGI. The V end lost 2 bases, the J end lost 2 bases, and 9 bases lay between the germline ends. This CDR3 comprises 14 residues. Written as DNA, the CDR3 is TGTGCCAGCAGTTACGATCGGGGGCAAGAGACCCAGTACTTC. Amino acids: CASSYDRGQETQYF.

This clonotype was counted a few times. The V and J genes are TRBV10-3 and TRBJ2-1; D possibly corresponds to TRBD2 (6 bases). Deletions cut 8 bases from V and 6 bases from J, with 17 bases between. The CDR3 extends over 14 amino acids. Per the germline V gene, CDR1 is ENHRY and CDR2 is SYGVKD. CDR3 region: CAIAPRGITNEQFF. The DNA for the CDR3 is TGTGCCATCGCCCCCCGGGGGATAACCAATGAGCAGTTCTTC.

Worth noting for this clonotype: A read error may explain this, as a much larger clone is one base away. DNA of the CDR3: TGTGCCAGCAGCTTAGCCAGGACCTGGGGCGAGCAGTACTTC. As protein: CASSLARTWGEQYF. This chain links TRBV7-9 with TRBJ2-5, with D unresolved. The J call may be incorrect, as the DNA end agrees better with TRBJ2-7. This CDR3 is 14 amino acids long. CDR1 SEHNR and CDR2 FQNEAQ come from the germline V gene (reference sequence).

This clonotype was counted at least ten times. The gene calls are TRBV29-1 and TRBJ2-1; the D is unclear. This CDR3 is 13 amino acids long. Germline CDR1 is SQVTM and CDR2 is ANQGSEA. V lost 6 bases and J lost 4, with 13 bases in between. The DNA of the CDR3 is TGCAGCGTCGGTGGCGGCCCATACAATGAGCAGTTCTTC. This gives the protein CSVGGGPYNEQFF.

This clonotype was observed at least ten times. This chain joins TRBV6-5 and TRBJ2-7, with TRBD1 matching over 9 bases. V dropped 0 bases and J dropped 6; count of bases not matched to a gene: 6. The CDR3 totals 15 residues. The germline CDR1 and CDR2 sequences are MNHEY and SVGAGI. The CDR3 loop reads CASSYSGQGLFEQYF. The CDR3 DNA sequence: TGTGCCAGCAGTTACTCGGGACAGGGTCTGTTCGAGCAGTACTTC.

This rearrangement joins TRBV20-1 to TRBJ2-5, with 8 bases identical to TRBD1. V was clipped by 6 bases and J by 11 bases; unmatched bases: 17. CDR3 size: 14 residues. Germline assignment: CDR1 DFQATT and CDR2 SNEGSKA (reference sequence). The CDR3 loop is CSAHGQGARNEQYF. Written as DNA, the CDR3 is TGCAGTGCGCACGGGCAGGGGGCTAGGAATGAGCAGTACTTC.

The chain has TRBV6-1 and TRBJ1-6; perhaps TRBD1 as D (5 bases). Germline CDR1 is MNHNS and CDR2 is SASEGT. Trimming removed 2 bases at V and 4 bases at J, with 15 bases between. This CDR3 is 17 amino acids long. The CDR3 DNA follows: TGTGCCAGCAGTGAAAGGGACGATCCGGGGTATAATTCACCCCTCCACTTT. Protein: CASSERDDPGYNSPLHF.

This clonotype was seen once. This chain joins TRBV7-8 and TRBJ2-3; 14 bases fit TRBD2. Germline CDR1 is SGHVS and CDR2 is FQNEAQ. The CDR3 covers 15 residues. With V trimmed by 8 bases and J by 4 bases, 5 bases remained unmatched. CDR3 amino acids: CASGTSGSLADTQYF. The CDR3 DNA reads as TGTGCCAGCGGGACTAGCGGGAGTTTAGCAGATACGCAGTATTTT.

The V call is TRBV4-1, the J call TRBJ2-5, with D maybe TRBD2 (6 bases). Matching the DNA end better, TRBJ2-7 makes the J call doubtful. Germline V gene data show CDR1 as MGHRA and CDR2 as YSYEKL. The CDR3 length is 14 residues. The CDR3 loop reads CASSQSVGGYEQYF. The CDR3 DNA reads TGCGCCAGCAGCCAATCGGTCGGGGGCTACGAGCAGTACTTC.

This chain connects TRBV2 to TRBJ1-1; D may be TRBD1 (5 bases). Germline V gives CDR1 SNHLY, CDR2 FYNNEI. The CDR3 runs 13 residues. V gave up 4 bases and J gave up 8 bases, with 14 bases separating them. CDR3 loop: CASSGGKATEAFF. In DNA form, the CDR3 reads TGTGCCAGCAGTGGGGGCAAGGCAACCGAAGCTTTCTTT.

This clonotype was seen a handful of times. J is TRBJ1-2 and V is TRBV9, with 7 bases fitting TRBD1. In germline, CDR1 is SGDLS, CDR2 YYNGEE. J lost 8 bases, V lost 0 bases, and 1 base had no gene match. The CDR3 totals 12 residues. This CDR3 reads CASSVVGGGYTF. CDR3 DNA: TGTGCCAGCAGCGTAGTAGGGGGCGGCTACACCTTC.

As concerns this clonotype: Mismatch with germline at one junction end may stem from a read error. The chain carries TRBV15 and TRBJ2-1; tentative D call: TRBD2 (6 bases). This CDR3 is built from 13 residues. Germline loops: CDR1 LNHNV, CDR2 YYDKDF (reference sequence). The CDR3 sequence: CTTSTSRPGGQFF. The CDR3 DNA is TGTACCACCAGCACCAGTCGGCCCGGGGGGCAGTTCTTC.

This clonotype was observed once. The chain carries TRBV6-1 and TRBJ2-3; D remains ambiguous. The CDR3 length is 13 residues. Germline V gene lookup returns CDR1 MNHNS and CDR2 SASEGT. Trimming stripped 1 base from V and 9 bases from J, with 11 bases between. The CDR3 reads CASSEERFVTQYF. As DNA, the CDR3 is TGTGCCAGCAGTGAAGAGAGGTTCGTCACGCAGTATTTT.

The rearrangement joins TRBV7-2 to TRBJ2-5; 7 positions match TRBD1. Germline CDR1 is SGHTA and CDR2 is FQGNSA. This CDR3 has 15 residues. J was trimmed by 5 bases and V by 2 bases; bases with no gene match: 8. The CDR3 loop is CASSLLQGSGETQYF. CDR3 nucleotides: TGTGCCAGCAGCTTACTACAGGGGTCGGGGGAGACCCAGTACTTC.

This clonotype has at least ten counts. The rearrangement uses TRBV6-5 and TRBJ2-5; no clear D gene. The CDR3 totals 14 residues. In germline, CDR1 is MNHEY, CDR2 SVGAGI. V was trimmed by 8 bases and J by 0 bases, leaving 13 bases between them. CDR3 region: CASLDLQNQETQYF. In nucleotides, the CDR3 is TGTGCCAGCCTCGATTTGCAAAACCAAGAGACCCAGTACTTC.

J is TRBJ2-7 and V is TRBV29-1; 14 bases agree with TRBD2. The CDR3 totals 15 residues. V shed 7 bases and J 5 bases; nucleotides not matched to a gene: 10. Germline CDR1 and CDR2: SQVTM and ANQGSEA. The CDR3 nucleotides are TGCAGCGCTATGGGACTAGCGGGAGATCCCAACGAGCAGTACTTC. It yields the protein CSAMGLAGDPNEQYF.

This chain connects TRBV20-1 to TRBJ2-1; 8 nucleotides agree with TRBD2. Germline values: CDR1 DFQATT, CDR2 SNEGSKA (reference sequence). CDR3 length: 16 residues. Trimming cost V 4 bases and J 4 bases; bases outside gene matches: 12. The CDR3 coding sequence is TGCAGTGCTACCCCGGGAGGCGGGGGGCAATACAATGAGCAGTTCTTC. Its protein is CSATPGGGGQYNEQFF.